A selection of T cell receptor beta chains follows, all from one sample in a study of CD8+ T cells in alopecia areata. This table comes from immunoSEQ multiplex PCR, and its TCRdb copy is limited to in-frame clones, with some not included. This sample has roughly 100,000 clones, with just under 60% found just once. The sample was CD8+ T cells sorted from blood, taken at approximately week 60, from a patient treated with tofacitinib. The receptor source for this set is a human donor with alopecia areata. Each CDR3 is given with its conserved first and last residue. D genes are given only for firm matches. Rows may omit the clone size; those that give it use once, few, many or a size class.

v_call	d_call	clone_size	j_call	cdr3_nt	cdr3_aa
TRBV4-1	TRBD1	.	TRBJ1-5	TGCGCCAGCAGCCAACGACAGGGTTTGGCTTATCAGCCCCAGCATTTT	CASSQRQGLAYQPQHF
TRBV19	.	.	TRBJ1-5	TGTGCCAGTGGGAGGGCGGTCAATCAGCCCCAGCATTTT	CASGRAVNQPQHF
TRBV11-2	.	.	TRBJ2-2	TGTGCCAGCAGCCACCCTCTAAGGTTCCACACCGGGGAGCTGTTTTTT	CASSHPLRFHTGELFF
TRBV30	.	.	TRBJ1-3	TGTGCCTGGAGTGTTGGTGGGAACACCATATATTTT	CAWSVGGNTIYF
TRBV2	TRBD1	.	TRBJ1-6	TGTGCCAGCAGCGCCGCAGGACAGGGGCCTAGGTCACCCCTCCACTTT	CASSAAGQGPRSPLHF
TRBV15	.	once	TRBJ2-3	TGTGCCACCAGCAGAGATCTGGGCACAGATACGCAGTATTTT	CATSRDLGTDTQYF
TRBV7-9	.	.	TRBJ1-1	TGTGCCAGCAGCTTAGGGGCGAACACTGAAGCTTTCTTT	CASSLGANTEAFF
TRBV11-2	.	.	TRBJ2-1	TGTGCCAGCAGCAGAGTGGTAAATGAGCAGTTCTTC	CASSRVVNEQFF
TRBV27	.	.	TRBJ2-5	TGTGCCAGCAGTTTTTGGGGGTCGCCAGAGACCCAGTACTTC	CASSFWGSPETQYF
TRBV2	.	once	TRBJ2-7	TGTGCCAGCAGAGACGGGACTCAGGGCTACGAGCAGTACTTC	CASRDGTQGYEQYF
TRBV19	.	few	TRBJ1-1	TGTGCCAGCTCATTGAGGTGGGGCCGAAATGAAGCTTTCTTT	CASSLRWGRNEAFF
TRBV6-6	.	once	TRBJ1-5	TGTGCCAGCAGAACCGGGGACCTTAGCAATCAGCCCCAGCATTTT	CASRTGDLSNQPQHF
TRBV7-9	.	.	TRBJ1-1	TGTGCCAGCAGCGCCGGACGGGGGGAGGACACTGAAGCTTTCTTT	CASSAGRGEDTEAFF
TRBV7-9	.	few	TRBJ2-1	TGTGCCAGCAGCCCCCCCCCGGGGGAGCAGTTCTTC	CASSPPPGEQFF
TRBV7-9	.	many	TRBJ2-4	TGTGCCAGCACCGAAACGGGGGCTCAGGCCAAAAACATTCAGTACTTC	CASTETGAQAKNIQYF
TRBV6-1	.	.	TRBJ1-2	TGTGCCAGCAGTGAAGGGGGCAGGTTTACCCCCTATGGCTACACCTTC	CASSEGGRFTPYGYTF
TRBV5-6	TRBD2	.	TRBJ2-1	TGTGCCAGCAGCTTCCCGACTAGCGGGGGCAATGAGCAGTTCTTC	CASSFPTSGGNEQFF
TRBV5-1	.	once	TRBJ2-7	TGCGCCAGCGGATGGGGGACGGAGCAGTACTTC	CASGWGTEQYF
TRBV10-1	.	few	TRBJ2-3	TGCGCCAGCAGTGTATCGGCGCTCGGAGATACGCAGTATTTT	CASSVSALGDTQYF
TRBV20-1	.	.	TRBJ2-4	TGCAGTGTCCTAGCCAAAAACATTCAGTACTTC	CSVLAKNIQYF
TRBV13	TRBD1	.	TRBJ2-2	TGTGCCAGCAGCCCCACCGACAGGGAATCTAACACCGGGGAGCTGTTTTTT	CASSPTDRESNTGELFF
TRBV30	.	.	TRBJ1-5	TGTGCCTGGAGTGTACCGGCAGGGAGGGCGGCTAGCAATCAGCCCCAGCATTTT	CAWSVPAGRAASNQPQHF
TRBV29-1	.	.	TRBJ2-3	TGCAGCGTTCCTACAGATACGCAGTATTTT	CSVPTDTQYF
TRBV29-1	.	.	TRBJ1-6	TGCAGCGTGGGGGACGGAGGAAATTCACCCCTCCACTTT	CSVGDGGNSPLHF
TRBV13	.	few	TRBJ2-1	TGTGCCAGCAGCCCCCGGTGGGGGGGCGGGAATGAGCAGTTCTTC	CASSPRWGGGNEQFF
TRBV27	.	many	TRBJ2-7	TGTGCCAGCAGTTACTCCTCCGGGGACCCCTACGAGCAGTACTTC	CASSYSSGDPYEQYF
TRBV27	.	.	TRBJ1-2	TGTGCCAGCAGTTTGAACAGGGAGATTAGCTATGGCTACACCTTC	CASSLNREISYGYTF
TRBV7-9	TRBD1	.	TRBJ2-5	TGTGCCAGCGGTGGGGGGGCCCCTCCGAGACAGGGGGCCCGTGAGACCCAGTACTTC	CASGGGAPPRQGARETQYF
TRBV6-5	.	.	TRBJ1-6	TGTGCCAGCAGTTACGGGTCGGGAGGGAATTCACCCCTCCACTTT	CASSYGSGGNSPLHF
TRBV6-5	TRBD1	few	TRBJ2-1	TGTGCCAGCAACGAGGGACAGGGATTCTACAATGAGCAGTTCTTC	CASNEGQGFYNEQFF
TRBV7-9	.	.	TRBJ2-1	TGTGCCAGCAGCTTTGCTGGTTGGAGCTCCTACAATGAGCAGTTCTTC	CASSFAGWSSYNEQFF
TRBV30	.	once	TRBJ1-2	TGTGCCTATACATCAGGTTTGGAGGGCTATGGCTACACCTTC	CAYTSGLEGYGYTF
TRBV13	.	.	TRBJ1-5	TGTGCCAGCAGCCTGAGCCCGGGTCTCTCCCGCAATCAGCCCCAGCATTTT	CASSLSPGLSRNQPQHF
TRBV7-6	TRBD1	.	TRBJ1-5	TGTGCCAGCAGCTTAGCGCCGGGACAGGGCAATCAGCCCCAGCATTTT	CASSLAPGQGNQPQHF
TRBV7-6	TRBD1	.	TRBJ1-5	TGTGCCAGCAGCTTGGACAGGGACAATCAGCCCCAGCATTTT	CASSLDRDNQPQHF
TRBV6-1	.	.	TRBJ1-5	TGTGCCGCGGCGAGCCGGACTAGCAATCAGCCCCAGCATTTT	CAAASRTSNQPQHF
TRBV14	.	.	TRBJ2-5	TGTGCCAGCAGCGCCCAAGAGACCCAGTACTTC	CASSAQETQYF
TRBV28	.	.	TRBJ1-6	TGTGCCAGCAATCCACTCCAGGGTATCGATAATTCACCCCTCCACTTT	CASNPLQGIDNSPLHF
TRBV4-1	.	.	TRBJ2-7	TGCGCCAGCAGCCGAGAACCCGGGCCCAGCTCCTACGAGCAGTACTTC	CASSREPGPSSYEQYF
TRBV7-2	.	.	TRBJ1-1	TGTGCCAGCAGTACACATTCTGAAGCTTTCTTT	CASSTHSEAFF
TRBV30	.	few	TRBJ1-5	TGTGCCTGGAGTAGCGTCAATCAGCCCCAGCATTTT	CAWSSVNQPQHF
TRBV30	.	.	TRBJ1-1	TGTGCCTGGAGTGTCTTGAACACTGAAGCTTTCTTT	CAWSVLNTEAFF
TRBV29-1	TRBD1	few	TRBJ1-1	TGCAGCGTGCGACAGGGCGGCACTGAAGCTTTCTTT	CSVRQGGTEAFF
TRBV27	TRBD2	.	TRBJ2-3	TGTGCCAGCAACCGGCGGGGGGGCACAGATACGCAGTATTTT	CASNRRGGTDTQYF
TRBV27	.	.	TRBJ1-2	TGTGCCAGCAGTAGCCGAAGGGGAGGGGCCTCTGGCTACACCTTC	CASSSRRGGASGYTF
TRBV7-9	.	few	TRBJ2-1	TGTGCCAGCATACCAGGGGTAGGCGATGAGCAGTTCTTC	CASIPGVGDEQFF